The text below deals with one T cell receptor beta chain. The antigen it binds to is not known. No much larger clone is present one base from it, and per-base qualities are unavailable. In total, 630 or so healthy bone marrow donors made up the cohort. All cohort members were sampled while nominally healthy, although unrecorded immune exposures were likely present. The donor was CMV seronegative and belonged to the group of over 300 seronegative cohort members. Every donor gave a peripheral blood sample, and the peripheral blood mononuclear cells from that sample were used for TCR beta sequencing. The Qiagen DNeasy Blood Extraction Kit was used to extract genomic DNA from the blood cell samples. V trim: 4 bases; J trim: 4 bases; unmatched bases: 6. Including cysteine and phenylalanine, the CDR3 has 14 amino acids. Just CDR3 DNA is preserved here, 42 bases in frame from base 1. Looking up the germline V gene yields CDR1 MNHNS and CDR2 SASEGT.

This sample was taken from a study of cytomegalovirus exposure and HLA in healthy donors (dated by TCRdb to the late 2010s). General notes on the study: An earlier analysis of some 500 of the donors reported more than 250 Gb of sequence data and some 120 million unique TCR beta sequences from about 179 million T cells. All discovery cohort repertoires had been generated on a single sequencing platform. Of the 350 to 450 genotyped donors, about 84% fell in the genetic ancestry cluster associated with self-reported Caucasian donors. The number of donors typed differed by locus, with roughly 620-630 for A, B, C, DRB1 and DQB1, roughly 550 for DQA1, 600 to 610 for DPA1, and approximately 470 for DPB1. The study profiled the T cell repertoires of approximately 700 subjects by immunosequencing and related them to cytomegalovirus serostatus. An early release that covered about 600 HLA-typed donors contained 250 to 350 gigabases of sequencing data and 70 million to 100 million unique TCR sequences. Both class I and class II loci were covered by HLA typing, at four-digit resolution. A later analysis re-analyzed previously published TCR beta repertoires from about 730 donors and added high-resolution HLA genotyping to study TCR occurrence patterns. Alongside the repertoire data, information on donor age, sex, ethnicity and CMV serostatus was compiled. A later genetic analysis took genome-wide SNP genotypes for about three fifths of the 666 donors and used that subset as a discovery cohort. The study was designed to test whether signatures of past pathogen exposure could be identified by cataloging public T cell receptors. Across 398 genotyped donors of the cohort, an average of roughly 200,000 unique TCR beta nucleotide sequences per donor were sequenced, and 15% to 20% of those sequences were non-productive. Rather than using new phenotypic data, the later analysis identified candidate immune exposures from TCR beta sequences and from how often those sequences occurred across donors. High-throughput TCR immunosequencing, statistical association of individual TCRs with disease status, and machine learning were combined to predict cytomegalovirus infection status. About five DR-DQ haplotypes were treated as single units for association and clustering because of strong linkage in the cohort. In addition to the first cohort of roughly 670 subjects, a separate validation cohort of 130 or so different subjects was used. To decide whether each TCR beta V gene segment behaved as functional or pseudogenic, an earlier analysis of approximately 600 of the donors relied on high-throughput TCR beta sequencing. What the research found in general, with its limitations: HLA typing was unavailable for some donors at each locus, so association tests used only the typed subset. A group of highly shared sequence variants was considered likely to be a technical artifact of the sequencing pipeline. When HLA alleles, especially DR and DQ, strongly co-occurred, attributing TCR associations to individual alleles was difficult. In a later analysis, HLA-associated TCR beta chains were found to be more clonally expanded and to have lower generation probabilities than equally common non-associated chains. Specific HLA alleles were associated with 15,000 to 20,000 TCR beta sequences at a false discovery rate of 0.05 in a later analysis. In an earlier analysis of roughly 500 of the donors, most TCR beta V segments appeared in productive rearrangements about 87% or about 30% of the time, broadly matching IMGT annotations. For the cohort, immune exposure information was limited to CMV serostatus. Because counts were too low, around 17 rarely observed V segments, including chromosome 9 orphons, were left out of the earlier analysis of roughly 600 of the donors. The authors suggested that the approach could potentially be generalized to other disease states and immunological phenotypes. The classifier was reported to diagnose cytomegalovirus status with high specificity and sensitivity in both the original and validation cohorts. Some IMGT-functional V segments, including TRBV6-2 and TRBV6-3, could not be distinguished by the 87-base-pair reads and were therefore excluded. Most TCR sequences were observed very rarely across donors, whereas some public TCRs were present in many individuals. A later genetic analysis reported fewer N-insertions in productive TCRs among donors in an Asian-associated ancestry cluster than the roughly 640-donor mean. The study listed over 150 TCR beta chains as associated with cytomegalovirus. Linkage disequilibrium might explain the correlated functional status among segregating V segments, but an unknown experimental factor could not be excluded. The cohort was sequenced for TCR beta chains only, and without alpha or paired-chain data the features that could be detected were limited. In a later analysis, several top co-occurrence clusters were reported to appear linked to parvovirus B19, influenza, CMV and Epstein-Barr virus. A further reported finding was that TCR beta sequences accurately predicted the HLA-A and HLA-B alleles for most subjects in the first cohort. A later genetic analysis associated a missense DCLRE1C variant with V-gene and J-gene trimming of TCR beta chains, and an independent cohort replicated the association. Most CMV-associated TCR beta chains appeared to be HLA-restricted in a later analysis, and the HLA associations seemed to be driven largely by CMV exposure. The presence/absence analyses assumed that sequencing depth was roughly uniform across donors, and that assumption may not be true. According to a later analysis, TCR association rates differed among HLA loci, with DRB1 alleles showing the most associated TCRs and HLA-C alleles showing the fewest. A few of the identified cytomegalovirus-associated TCR beta chains were confirmed in vitro to be specific for cytomegalovirus antigens.

To prepare the library, the immunoSEQ multiplex PCR assay was applied. A mixture of 60 forward primers for TCR Vbeta segments and 13 reverse primers for TCR Jbeta segments was used in the multiplex PCR. The CDR3 region of rearranged TCR beta genes was amplified from genomic DNA with a multiplex PCR assay. On the Illumina HiSeq System, the amplified TCR beta libraries were sequenced as 87-base-pair reads. The authors' analysis ran thus. A later analysis counted tens of millions of unique TCR beta chains across the 666 repertoires, and around 9.9 million of these chains were shared by at least two donors. A nearest-neighbor algorithm error-corrected the raw reads and collapsed the reads into unique sequences, merging closely related sequences to remove PCR and sequencing errors. Alignment of CDR3 sequences to IMGT reference sequences was used to assign V, D and J gene segments. For a sequence to be retained, a match of at least six nucleotides was required to both a V gene segment and a J gene segment. A rearrangement was called productive if the CDR3 had no stop codons and remained in frame with V and J, and every other rearrangement was called non-productive. CDR3 was defined by IMGT convention, running from the second conserved V-encoded cysteine to the conserved J-encoded phenylalanine. Sequences without an unambiguous match to a single V gene segment were excluded from the earlier analysis of several hundred of the donors. In an earlier analysis of some 590 of the donors, V segments were called functional above 56.7% productive rearrangements and were called segregating when the between-donor standard deviation exceeded 5%. A statistical classification framework was developed to diagnose cytomegalovirus status using the catalog of TCR beta chain sequences. A later analysis assigned V and J genes by comparing TCR nucleotide sequences with IMGT/GENE-DB human TR gene sequences. A later analysis assigned CDR3 sequences and most-parsimonious VDJ recombination scenarios with the TCRdist pipeline. A later analysis defined each TCR beta chain by its CDR3 amino acid sequence plus V-gene family, and excluded reads lacking a unique V-gene family. A later analysis removed several hundred highly shared, low-generation-probability nucleotide sequences to deal with suspected cross-contamination and a sequencing artifact. In a later analysis, a clonal expansion index was calculated for each public chain from normalized within-repertoire ranks of inferred template counts. Generation probabilities in a later analysis came from a VDJ recombination model fitted to out-of-frame rearrangements, and those results were checked against IGoR. Hypergeometric tests were used in a later analysis to score TCR-TCR, TCR-HLA and TCR-CMV co-occurrence, with a repertoire-size bias correction applied to the TCR pairs. A later analysis estimated false discovery rates by permuting HLA or CMV assignments 20 times. A later analysis grouped co-occurring TCRs with DBSCAN, adding TCRdist sequence similarity when clustering within HLA-allele-positive subsets. Repertoires with fewer than 30,000 or more than 120,000 public chains were left out of co-occurrence clustering, as were about five repertoires with anomalous nucleotide sharing. Not all clones reach the TCRdb copy of this immuneACCESS table, which keeps in-frame sequences only. Checked studies attribute under half of the gap to unresolved V genes and leave the rest unexplained. V and J calls and clone size are those listed in that table; D and trimming were worked out from the DNA. The sample has roughly 180,000 clones on record, approximately 80% of them singletons. In total, the top ten clones hold 0.77% of the sample.

The material sequenced was PBMCs. The sequence joins TRBV6-1 to TRBJ1-2, with TRBD1 matching 7 junction bases. This sequence was found in a young woman in good health and CMV-seronegative. DNA sequence: TGTGCCAGCAGTGCGACAGGGAACGCCTATGGCTACACCTTC. Translated, it gives CASSATGNAYGYTF.